The clone carrying this TCR beta chain was counted only a few times. Its antigen is currently unknown. To make TCR beta libraries, researchers used iRepertoire HTBI primers and Arm-PCR of CDR3 regions. TCRdb analysed the multiplex PCR reads with MiXCR anew, one entry per CDR3 protein. The sample yields fewer than 450,000 distinct CDR3 sequences, around 16% seen once. The CDR3 sequence is 14 residues long. Germline values: CDR1 MDHEN, CDR2 SYDVKM. The V end was cut by 5 bases, the J end by 0 bases, with 8 bases between. The sample originates from a study of regulatory T cells in long-lasting Graves disease. Time point denoted: newly diagnosed GD, antithyroid drugs for less than 3 months. PBMC-derived RNA was used for the TCR library. Study observations and caveats: The persistent group shared around 2,700 public clonotypes, more than the approximately 890 shared by new patients.

This same sample was also part of a study on T cells in Graves' hyperthyroidism and ophthalmopathy.

The sample consisted of peripheral blood mononuclear cells (PBMCs), taken at new diagnosis, from a patient treated with antithyroid drugs. The chain is built from TRBV28 and TRBJ1-5; D possibly corresponds to TRBD1 (5 bases). This clonotype originated in a woman in her thirties or forties with Graves disease. This chain's CDR3 is CASSDRPSNQPQHF. In DNA form, the CDR3 reads TGTGCCAGCAGTGACAGACCTAGCAATCAGCCCCAGCATTTT. Full variable domain (missing parts from reference TRBV28 and TRBJ1-5): DVKVTQSSRYLVKRTGEKVFLECVQDMDHENMFWYRQDPGLGLRLIYFSYDVKMKEKGDIPEGYSVSREKKERFSLILESASTNQTSMYLCASSDRPSNQPQHFGDGTRLSIL.